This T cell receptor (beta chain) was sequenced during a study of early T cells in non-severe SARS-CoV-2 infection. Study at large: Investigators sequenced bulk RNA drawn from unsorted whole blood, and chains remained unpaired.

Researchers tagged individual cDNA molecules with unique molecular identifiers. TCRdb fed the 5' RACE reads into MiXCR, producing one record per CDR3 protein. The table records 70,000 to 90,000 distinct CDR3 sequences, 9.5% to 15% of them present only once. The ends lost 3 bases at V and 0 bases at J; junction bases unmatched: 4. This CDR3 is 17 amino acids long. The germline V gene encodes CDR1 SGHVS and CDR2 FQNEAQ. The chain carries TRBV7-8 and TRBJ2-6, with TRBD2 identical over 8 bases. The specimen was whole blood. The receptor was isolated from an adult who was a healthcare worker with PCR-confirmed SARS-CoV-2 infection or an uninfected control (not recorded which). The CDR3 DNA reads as TGTGCCAGCAGCTTTCTAGCGGGTAACTCTGGGGCCAACGTCCTGACTTTC. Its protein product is CASSFLAGNSGANVLTF.